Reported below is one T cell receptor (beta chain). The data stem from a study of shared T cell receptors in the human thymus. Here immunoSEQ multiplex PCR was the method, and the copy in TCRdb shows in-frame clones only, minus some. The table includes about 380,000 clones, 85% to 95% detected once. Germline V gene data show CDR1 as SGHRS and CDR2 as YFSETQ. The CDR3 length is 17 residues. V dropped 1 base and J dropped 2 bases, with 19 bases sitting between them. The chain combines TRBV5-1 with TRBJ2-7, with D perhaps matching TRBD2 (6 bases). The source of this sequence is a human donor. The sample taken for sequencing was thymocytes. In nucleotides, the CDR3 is TGCGCCAGCAGCTTGAACGGGTGGGACTCAACAACCTACGAGCAGTACTTC. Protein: CASSLNGWDSTTYEQYF.